This section outlines one T cell receptor (beta chain) sequence together with its context. Antigen: not known. The CDR3 is 15 residues long. Trimming took 5 bases from V and 3 from J; bases not matched to a gene: 9. In germline, CDR1 is LNHDA, CDR2 SQIVND (reference sequence). This entry belongs to a study of T cell responses to AZD1222 COVID-19 vaccine. Study results and caveats: The study sampled repertoires only after the peak T cell response.

Only in-frame clones appear in the TCRdb table, and some are missing; sequencing was by immunoSEQ multiplex PCR. The sample carries some 200,000 clones, approximately 91% recorded once. The sequencing used peripheral blood, collected on day 0 of AZD1222 vaccination. The source of this sequence is an adult in good health. The chain couples TRBV19 to TRBJ1-1; 7 bases are shared with TRBD1. CDR3 sequence reads: CASSPGQAFYTEAFF. The CDR3 DNA reads TGTGCCAGTAGTCCAGGACAGGCTTTCTACACTGAAGCTTTCTTT.